What follows describes a single T cell receptor (beta chain). Its antigen specificity is not known. No base-level quality is on record; no much larger clone is a single base apart. The data are from a study of blood T cell repertoires in COVID-19 (dated by TCRdb to the early 2020s). Context from the whole study: Samples from collaborators originated in the United States, Italy and Spain and spanned both the acute and convalescent phases of COVID-19. The material from the prospective study consisted of cDNA or gDNA derived from T cells, B-cell-depleted T cells, or PBMCs. The dataset comprised deeply sampled blood TCRbeta repertoires from subjects exposed to, actively infected with, or recovered from COVID-19. The repertoires were released in a freely available public database intended as a resource for research on the immune response to SARS-CoV-2. Samples came from the ongoing ImmuneRACE study (first 160 participants) plus 1,254 subjects from 6 global collaborators. Nearly every sample came with metadata listing a de-identified subject ID, COVID-19 status, age in years and sex. HLA class I and class II types, where available, came from metadata supplied by the sample provider rather than from assay-based typing.

CDR1 and CDR2 are read off the germline V gene as KGHSH and LQKENI. V is shortened by 2 bases, J by 4 bases, and the region joining them spans 15 bases. From its cysteine to its phenylalanine, the CDR3 spans 16 amino acids. CDR3 DNA is the only sequence kept; it has 48 bases, read in frame from the first base. Results and caveats for the whole study, not just this receptor: The amount of clinical and demographic metadata varied by source and participant and was provided uncurated.

TCRbeta CDR3 regions were amplified from genomic DNA by means of the immunoSEQ Assay, a bias-controlled multiplex PCR. The study's own analysis went as follows. The number of nucleated cells in each sample was estimated by amplification of reference gene primers within the assay. Sequence reads were collapsed and filtered to measure the absolute abundance of every unique TCRbeta CDR3 rearrangement. For each sample, productive Simpson clonality was calculated as the square root of Simpson's diversity index over productive rearrangements. TCRdb re-hosts the immuneACCESS table, in-frame sequences only. Its copies lack some clones; in the studies checked, an unresolved V gene accounts for under half of them, and the cause for the rest is not known. The V and J calls and clone size come from that table; D and trimming were worked out from the DNA. In this sample the table shows 90,000 to 150,000 clones, 85% to 90% of which occur a single time. The ten largest clones capture roughly 7.9% of the sample.

A second Seattle source provided samples from volunteer blood donors who had recovered from COVID-19. Each collaborating institution followed its own protocols to collect whole blood in K2EDTA tubes. For TCRbeta analysis, collaborator samples were shipped as frozen whole blood, as isolated PBMCs, or as DNA extracted from either sample type. Material for sequencing was peripheral blood. This receptor chain uses TRBV18 and TRBJ1-5; the best D guess is TRBD1, with 6 bases matching. The TCR comes from a man between 70 and 80 years old who had recovered from COVID-19. The DNA is as follows: TGTGCCAGCTCACCAGCAGCTCAGACAGGAAATCAGCCCCAGCATTTT. Translated, it reads CASSPAAQTGNQPQHF.